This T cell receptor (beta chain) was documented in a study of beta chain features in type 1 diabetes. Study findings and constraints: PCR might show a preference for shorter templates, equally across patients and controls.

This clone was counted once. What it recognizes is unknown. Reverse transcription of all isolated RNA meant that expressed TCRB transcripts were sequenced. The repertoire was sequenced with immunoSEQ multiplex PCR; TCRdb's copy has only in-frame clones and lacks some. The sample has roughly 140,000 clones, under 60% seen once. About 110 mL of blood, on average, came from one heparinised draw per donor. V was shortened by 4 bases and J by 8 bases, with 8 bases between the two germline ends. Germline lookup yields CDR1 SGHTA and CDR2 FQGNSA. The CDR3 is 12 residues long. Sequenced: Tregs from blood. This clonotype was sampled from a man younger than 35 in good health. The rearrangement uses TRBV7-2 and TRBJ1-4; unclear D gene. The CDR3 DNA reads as TGTGCCAGCAGCTCCCAAGAGGAAAAACTGTTTTTT. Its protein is CASSSQEEKLFF.